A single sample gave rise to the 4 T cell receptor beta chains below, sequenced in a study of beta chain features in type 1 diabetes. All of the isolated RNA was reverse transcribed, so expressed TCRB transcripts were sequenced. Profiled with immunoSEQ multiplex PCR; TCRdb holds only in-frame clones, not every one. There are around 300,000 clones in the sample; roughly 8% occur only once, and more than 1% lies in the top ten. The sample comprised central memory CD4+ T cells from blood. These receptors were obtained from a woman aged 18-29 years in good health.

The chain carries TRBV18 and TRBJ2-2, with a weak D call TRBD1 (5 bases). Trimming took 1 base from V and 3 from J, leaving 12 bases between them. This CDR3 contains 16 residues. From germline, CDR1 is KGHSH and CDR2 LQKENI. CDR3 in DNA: TGTGCCAGCTCACCACAGGGGATGGTCGACACCGGGGAGCTGTTTTTT. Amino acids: CASSPQGMVDTGELFF. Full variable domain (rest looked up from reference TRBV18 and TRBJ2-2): NAGVMQNPRHLVRRRGQEARLRCSPMKGHSHVYWYRQLPEEGLKFMVYLQKENIIDESGMPKERFSAEFPKEGPSILRIQQVVRGDSAAYFCASSPQGMVDTGELFFGEGSRLTVL.

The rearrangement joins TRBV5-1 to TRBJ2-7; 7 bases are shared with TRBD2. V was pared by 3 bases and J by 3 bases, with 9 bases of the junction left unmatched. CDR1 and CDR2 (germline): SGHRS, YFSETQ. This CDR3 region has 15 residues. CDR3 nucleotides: TGCGCCAGCAGCTCCCTGGTGGGAGGGGACTACGAGCAGTACTTC. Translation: CASSSLVGGDYEQYF. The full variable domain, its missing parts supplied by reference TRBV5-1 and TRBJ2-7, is KAGVTQTPRYLIKTRGQQVTLSCSPISGHRSVSWYQQTPGQGLQFLFEYFSETQRNKGNFPGRFSGRQFSNSRSEMNVSTLELGDSALYLCASSSLVGGDYEQYFGPGTRLTVT.

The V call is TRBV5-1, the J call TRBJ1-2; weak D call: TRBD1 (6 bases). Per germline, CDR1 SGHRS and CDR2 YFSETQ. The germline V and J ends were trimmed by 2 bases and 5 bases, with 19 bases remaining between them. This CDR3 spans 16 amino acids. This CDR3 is CASSFIGGGSLYGYTF. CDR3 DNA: TGCGCCAGCAGCTTTATCGGGGGCGGCTCTTTGTATGGCTACACCTTC.

This CDR3 is CASTTTSGSDTQYF. CDR3 nucleotide sequence: TGTGCCAGCACCACGACTAGCGGGAGTGATACGCAGTATTTT. The gene calls are TRBV7-2 and TRBJ2-3; 12 bases are a match to TRBD2. The junction had 5 bases not matched to a gene; V was cut back by 7 bases and J by 6 bases. Per the germline V gene, CDR1 is SGHTA and CDR2 is FQGNSA. There are 14 residues in the CDR3.